This T cell receptor (beta chain) was sequenced for a study of cytomegalovirus exposure and HLA in healthy donors. Study-wide results and limits: It was confirmed in vitro that a few of the CMV-associated chains were specific for CMV antigens. Sequencing depth roughly uniform across donors was assumed in presence/absence analyses. The study dropped some indistinguishable V segments, TRBV6-2 and TRBV6-3 among them.

In its sample, this clone was seen once. The target antigen is unknown. Germline loops: CDR1 SGHTS, CDR2 YDEGEE. The CDR3 length is 15 residues. V dropped 4 bases and J dropped 5; count of bases not matched to a gene: 5. PCR amplification relied on 60 Vbeta primers (plus 13 Jbeta primers). Repertoires were generated with immunoSEQ multiplex PCR, while TCRdb's copy carries only in-frame clones and drops some. This table holds some 81,000 clones, around 70% found once. Sequencing was performed on PBMCs. The chain recombines TRBV5-8 with TRBJ2-2; 10 bases align to TRBD1. This receptor was taken from a woman in her thirties or forties in good health and CMV-seropositive. The CDR3 DNA follows: TGTGCCAGCAGCGCGACAGGGGGCGGAACCGGGGAGCTGTTTTTT. Translation gives CASSATGGGTGELFF.